The rows below give T cell receptor beta chains drawn from one sample of a study of CD8 T cells in ankylosing spondylitis. Via MiXCR, TCRdb re-called the 5' RACE reads, giving one row per CDR3 protein. Found here are some 200,000 distinct CDR3 sequences, 9.5% to 15% of them singletons; the top ten hold 16%. The sample taken for sequencing was blood, either unsorted or a sorted T cell fraction (not recorded which). The receptor source for this set is a male donor with ankylosing spondylitis or in good health (not recorded which). Each CDR3 is given without its conserved first and last residue. Fields, in order: V gene, CDR3 length, J gene, CDR3 protein.

V gene: TRBV19; CDR3 length: 9; J gene: TRBJ1-2; CDR3 protein: ASSTGNGYT
V gene: TRBV6-5; CDR3 length: 12; J gene: TRBJ2-2; CDR3 protein: ASSYSVGWGELF
V gene: TRBV10-2; CDR3 length: 13; J gene: TRBJ2-1; CDR3 protein: ASSDGVSSYNEQF
V gene: TRBV12-3/TRBV12-4; CDR3 length: 10; J gene: TRBJ2-1; CDR3 protein: ASSFSGNEQF
V gene: TRBV7-8; CDR3 length: 15; J gene: TRBJ1-6; CDR3 protein: ASSTNPTGFYNSPLH
V gene: TRBV29-1; CDR3 length: 9; J gene: TRBJ2-1; CDR3 protein: SVGGGNEQF
V gene: TRBV7-9; CDR3 length: 13; J gene: TRBJ1-4; CDR3 protein: ASGADGGANEKLF
V gene: TRBV12-3/TRBV12-4; CDR3 length: 15; J gene: TRBJ2-3; CDR3 protein: ASSAPGLAGLTHTQY
V gene: TRBV12-3/TRBV12-4; CDR3 length: 15; J gene: TRBJ1-3; CDR3 protein: ASSHGLPELSGNTIY
V gene: TRBV9; CDR3 length: 11; J gene: TRBJ2-1; CDR3 protein: ASSVLGFGEQF
V gene: TRBV12-3/TRBV12-4; CDR3 length: 14; J gene: TRBJ2-5; CDR3 protein: ASSLVRLAGEETQY
V gene: TRBV10-3; CDR3 length: 14; J gene: TRBJ2-2; CDR3 protein: AISKGGTQVTGELF
V gene: TRBV7-9; CDR3 length: 12; J gene: TRBJ2-7; CDR3 protein: ASSKRDRSYEQY
V gene: TRBV20-1; CDR3 length: 13; J gene: TRBJ2-7; CDR3 protein: SAREMTSPTYEQY
V gene: TRBV9; CDR3 length: 14; J gene: TRBJ2-1; CDR3 protein: ASSVAGSGGANEQF
V gene: TRBV7-9; CDR3 length: 13; J gene: TRBJ2-1; CDR3 protein: ASSLASGVYNEQF
V gene: TRBV5-5; CDR3 length: 13; J gene: TRBJ2-1; CDR3 protein: ASSFGLAVYNEQF
V gene: TRBV27; CDR3 length: 13; J gene: TRBJ1-5; CDR3 protein: ASSPGTGGGQPQH
V gene: TRBV3-1; CDR3 length: 11; J gene: TRBJ2-5; CDR3 protein: ASRDSTEETQY
V gene: TRBV27; CDR3 length: 12; J gene: TRBJ1-6; CDR3 protein: ASTLSTSGSPLH
V gene: TRBV5-1; CDR3 length: 11; J gene: TRBJ2-7; CDR3 protein: ASRRGDSYEQY
V gene: TRBV3-1; CDR3 length: 13; J gene: TRBJ2-1; CDR3 protein: ASSQRLGDYNEQF
V gene: TRBV5-1; CDR3 length: 10; J gene: TRBJ2-2; CDR3 protein: ASSLVPGELF
V gene: TRBV10-3; CDR3 length: 12; J gene: TRBJ2-2; CDR3 protein: AISGGPNTGELF
V gene: TRBV29-1; CDR3 length: 9; J gene: TRBJ2-7; CDR3 protein: SVVTGFEQY
V gene: TRBV6-1; CDR3 length: 13; J gene: TRBJ2-2; CDR3 protein: ASIGLQGNTGELF
V gene: TRBV12-3/TRBV12-4; CDR3 length: 11; J gene: TRBJ2-7; CDR3 protein: ASSWLWGYEQY
V gene: TRBV10-2; CDR3 length: 10; J gene: TRBJ1-5; CDR3 protein: ASSWYNQPQH
V gene: TRBV9; CDR3 length: 14; J gene: TRBJ1-3; CDR3 protein: ASSVDEVSSGNTIY
V gene: TRBV11-2; CDR3 length: 12; J gene: TRBJ2-7; CDR3 protein: ASSLDPATYEQY
V gene: TRBV4-2; CDR3 length: 11; J gene: TRBJ2-3; CDR3 protein: ASSQTTTDTQY
V gene: TRBV5-6; CDR3 length: 12; J gene: TRBJ1-2; CDR3 protein: ASSGDGANYGYT
V gene: TRBV27; CDR3 length: 9; J gene: TRBJ2-7; CDR3 protein: ASRTGGEQY
V gene: TRBV4-1; CDR3 length: 12; J gene: TRBJ2-5; CDR3 protein: ASSPAGSQETQY
V gene: TRBV4-2; CDR3 length: 14; J gene: TRBJ2-7; CDR3 protein: ASSQGAESSGYEQY
V gene: TRBV20-1; CDR3 length: 12; J gene: TRBJ2-1; CDR3 protein: SAPTGTQLPTQF
V gene: TRBV5-1; CDR3 length: 13; J gene: TRBJ2-7; CDR3 protein: ASSYPGTGLEEQY